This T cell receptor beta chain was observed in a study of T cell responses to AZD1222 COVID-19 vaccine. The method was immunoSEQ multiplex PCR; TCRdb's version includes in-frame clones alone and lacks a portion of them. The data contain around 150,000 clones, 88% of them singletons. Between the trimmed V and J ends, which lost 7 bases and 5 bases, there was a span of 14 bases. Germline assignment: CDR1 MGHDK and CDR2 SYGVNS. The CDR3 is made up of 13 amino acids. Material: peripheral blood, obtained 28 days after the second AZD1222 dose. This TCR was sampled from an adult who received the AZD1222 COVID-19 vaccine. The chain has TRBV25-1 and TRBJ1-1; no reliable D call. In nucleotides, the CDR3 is TGTGCCAGCACCGTCTCCGGGAGGACTGAAGCTTTCTTT. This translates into CASTVSGRTEAFF.